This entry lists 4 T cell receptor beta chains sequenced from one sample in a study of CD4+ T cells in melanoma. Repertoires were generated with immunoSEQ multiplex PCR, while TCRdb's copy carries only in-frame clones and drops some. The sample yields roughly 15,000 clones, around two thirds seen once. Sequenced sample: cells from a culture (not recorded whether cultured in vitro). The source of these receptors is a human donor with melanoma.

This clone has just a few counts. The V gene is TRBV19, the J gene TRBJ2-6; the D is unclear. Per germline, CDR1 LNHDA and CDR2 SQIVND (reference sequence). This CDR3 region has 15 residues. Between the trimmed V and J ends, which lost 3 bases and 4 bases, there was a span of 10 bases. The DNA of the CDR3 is TGTGCCAGTAGTATGTCGGGTCTAGGGGCCAACGTCCTGACTTTC. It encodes CASSMSGLGANVLTF.

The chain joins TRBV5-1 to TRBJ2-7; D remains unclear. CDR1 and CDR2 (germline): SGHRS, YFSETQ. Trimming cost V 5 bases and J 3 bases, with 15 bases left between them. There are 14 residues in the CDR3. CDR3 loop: CASRPAYRVYEQYF. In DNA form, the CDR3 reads TGCGCCAGCAGGCCCGCCTACCGGGTCTACGAGCAGTACTTC.

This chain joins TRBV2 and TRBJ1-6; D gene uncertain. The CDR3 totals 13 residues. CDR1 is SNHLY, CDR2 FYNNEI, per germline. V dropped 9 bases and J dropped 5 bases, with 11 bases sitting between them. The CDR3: CASLVFDNSPLHF. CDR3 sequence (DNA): TGTGCCAGTCTAGTGTTCGATAATTCACCCCTCCACTTT.

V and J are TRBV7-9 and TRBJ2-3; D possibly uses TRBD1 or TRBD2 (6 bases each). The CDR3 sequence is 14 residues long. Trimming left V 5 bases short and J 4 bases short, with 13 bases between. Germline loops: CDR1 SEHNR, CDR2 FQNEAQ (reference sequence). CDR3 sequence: CASSTIRGPDTQYF. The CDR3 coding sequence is TGTGCCAGCAGCACAATCCGGGGGCCAGATACGCAGTATTTT.